The 12 T cell receptor beta chains presented below share a single source sample, sequenced in a study of T-cell memory formation after mild COVID-19. TCRdb redid the calling of the 5' RACE reads with MiXCR, one entry per CDR3 protein. The sample lists around 35,000 distinct CDR3 sequences, approximately 8.3% occurring once. The sample was PBMCs or a T cell subset sorted from them (not recorded which). These receptor sequences come from a man younger than 30 who had mild COVID-19 (a few samples of this study predate the infection). Cell type and time point are not known.

This clonotype was seen ten or more times. This sequence joins TRBV7-2 and TRBJ1-2, with D perhaps TRBD1 (5 bases). Germline CDR1 and CDR2: SGHTA and FQGNSA. This CDR3 spans 15 amino acids. Trimming removed 7 bases from V and 4 bases from J, with 19 bases in between. CDR3 amino acids: CASTPPTTAVYGYTF. DNA of the CDR3: TGTGCCAGCACCCCTCCCACGACAGCCGTCTATGGCTACACCTTC.

This clonotype was detected ten times or more. This chain connects TRBV24-1 to TRBJ2-1; 9 bases align to TRBD1. The CDR3 is made up of 16 amino acids. Germline V gene lookup returns CDR1 KGHDR and CDR2 SFDVKD. J gave up 5 bases and V 2 bases, and 6 bases lay outside the gene matches. Written as DNA, the CDR3 is TGTGCCACCAGTGATTCCGGGACAGGGACGCACAATGAGCAGTTCTTC. This sequence encodes CATSDSGTGTHNEQFF.

This clonotype was counted ten times or more. J is TRBJ2-5 and V is TRBV2; D is uncertain. CDR3 length: 10 amino acids. Trimming removed 3 bases from V and 5 bases from J, with 1 base in between. Germline CDR1 and CDR2: SNHLY and FYNNEI. The CDR3 bases are TGTGCCAGCAGTGATGAGACCCAGTACTTC. Encoded protein: CASSDETQYF.

This clonotype was recorded at least ten times. CDR3 loop: CASSYQLGYYEQYF. The CDR3 DNA is TGTGCCAGCAGCTATCAGCTGGGGTACTACGAGCAGTACTTC. The J gene is TRBJ2-7, the V gene TRBV7-9, with unresolved D. Looked up from germline, CDR1 is SEHNR and CDR2 is FQNEAQ (reference sequence). CDR3 length: 14 residues. V was cut by 4 bases and J by 3 bases, with 13 bases left in between.

There are many counts of this clonotype. The CDR3 DNA is TGCAGTGCTAATGAAGGAGGAAACACCATATATTTT. Protein product: CSANEGGNTIYF. The V and J genes are TRBV20-1 and TRBJ1-3; D not certain. V was shortened by 4 bases and J by 4 bases, with 8 bases between the two germline ends. Per the germline V gene, CDR1 is DFQATT and CDR2 is SNEGSKA (reference sequence). This CDR3 comprises 12 residues.

This clonotype came up many times. The rearrangement links TRBV7-3 to TRBJ2-3, with D tentatively TRBD1 or TRBD2 (6 bases each). This CDR3 spans 15 amino acids. CDR1 and CDR2 (germline): SGHTA, FQGTGA. V was cut by 1 base and J by 4 bases, with 12 bases left in between. The CDR3 spells CASSLMGGAADTQYF. The CDR3 DNA reads as TGTGCCAGCAGCTTAATGGGGGGCGCCGCAGATACGCAGTATTTT.

The sample holds many counts of this clonotype. This chain links TRBV5-1 with TRBJ2-5; 7 positions match TRBD1. Unmatched junction bases numbered 11, after V lost 4 bases and J lost 2 bases. CDR1 and CDR2 from the germline V gene are SGHRS and YFSETQ. This CDR3 comprises 16 residues. CDR3 sequence reads: CASSVGTAILQETQYF. CDR3 DNA sequence: TGCGCCAGCAGCGTCGGGACAGCGATCCTTCAAGAGACCCAGTACTTC. Looking up the rest from reference TRBV5-1 and TRBJ2-5 gives the full variable domain: KAGVTQTPRYLIKTRGQQVTLSCSPISGHRSVSWYQQTPGQGLQFLFEYFSETQRNKGNFPGRFSGRQFSNSRSEMNVSTLELGDSALYLCASSVGTAILQETQYFGPGTRLLVL.

This clonotype has ten or more counts. A junction boundary mismatches the germline segment, possibly from a read error. V and J are TRBV7-2 and TRBJ1-5; TRBD1 might be the D (5 bases). The CDR3 has 13 amino acids. Germline assignment: CDR1 SGHTA and CDR2 FQGNSA. The CDR3 sequence: CASSLGTGGPQHF. The DNA for the CDR3 is TGTGCCAGCAGTTTAGGGACCGGCGGACCCCAGCATTTT.

In its sample, this clonotype was seen many times. This chain links TRBV7-8 with TRBJ1-4; D gene unclear. Germline CDR1 reads SGHVS; CDR2 reads FQNEAQ. The V end was cut by 1 base, the J end by 7 bases, with 10 bases between. The length of the CDR3 is 14 residues. CDR3 coding DNA: TGTGCCAGCAGCTTAGATTGGGGAAGTGAAAAACTGTTTTTT. Encoded protein: CASSLDWGSEKLFF.

This clonotype ranks as medium-sized (0.01 to 0.1%). The chain employs TRBV5-1 and TRBJ2-3; 10 nucleotides line up with TRBD1. The CDR3 has 16 amino acids. With V trimmed by 0 bases and J by 1 base, 2 bases remained unmatched. Germline values: CDR1 SGHRS, CDR2 YFSETQ. Here the CDR3 DNA reads TGCGCCAGCAGCTTGGCGACAGGGGGCGGCACAGATACGCAGTATTTT. Translation gives CASSLATGGGTDTQYF.

This chain connects TRBV5-1 to TRBJ2-7; 10 nucleotides align to TRBD1. The germline gives CDR1 SGHRS, CDR2 YFSETQ. Unmatched junction bases numbered 5, after V lost 0 bases and J lost 5 bases. The CDR3 covers 15 residues. The CDR3 loop is CASSLEGQGSDEQYF. In DNA, the CDR3 is TGCGCCAGCAGCTTGGAGGGACAGGGGAGTGACGAGCAGTACTTC.

This clonotype came up many times. The genes are TRBV27 and TRBJ2-7, with D unresolved. This CDR3 region has 17 residues. Germline V CDR1 and CDR2: MNHEY, SMNVEV (reference sequence). V shed 4 bases and J shed 1 base, with 20 bases lying between them. CDR3 sequence: CASSSTLRTGVSYEQYF. In nucleotides, the CDR3 is TGTGCCAGCAGTTCCACCCTCCGAACGGGCGTATCCTACGAGCAGTACTTC.